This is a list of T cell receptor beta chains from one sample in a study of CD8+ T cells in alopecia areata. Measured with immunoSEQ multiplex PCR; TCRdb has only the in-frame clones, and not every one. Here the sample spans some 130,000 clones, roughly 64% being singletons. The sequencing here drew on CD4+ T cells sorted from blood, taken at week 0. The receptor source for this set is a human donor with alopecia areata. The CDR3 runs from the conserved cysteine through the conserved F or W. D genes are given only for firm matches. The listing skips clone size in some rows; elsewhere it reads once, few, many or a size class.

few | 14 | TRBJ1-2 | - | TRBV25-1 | TGTGCCAGCAGTGAATATCCAGGTCTTGTGGGCTACACCTTC | CASSEYPGLVGYTF
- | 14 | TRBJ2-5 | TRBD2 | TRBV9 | TGTGCCAGCAGCGTAGGCGGGGGCCAAGAGACCCAGTACTTC | CASSVGGGQETQYF
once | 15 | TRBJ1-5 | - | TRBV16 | TGTGCCAGCAGCCCTGACCGGGGTCGCAATCAGCCCCAGCATTTT | CASSPDRGRNQPQHF
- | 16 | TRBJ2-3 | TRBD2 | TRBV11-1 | TGTGCCAGCAGCTTTGGTACTAGCGGGGGCACAGATACGCAGTATTTT | CASSFGTSGGTDTQYF
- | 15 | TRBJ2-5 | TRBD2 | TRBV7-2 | TGTGCCAGCAGCTACGGGGGGGTAAAGCAAGAGACCCAGTACTTC | CASSYGGVKQETQYF
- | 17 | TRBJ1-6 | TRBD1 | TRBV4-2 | TGTGCCAGCAGCCAAGGACAGGGAGAAGGCCTTAATTCACCCCTCCACTTT | CASSQGQGEGLNSPLHF
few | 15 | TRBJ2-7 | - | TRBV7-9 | TGTGCCAGCAGCCCGACCTCAGGGGTCTCCTACGAGCAGTACTTC | CASSPTSGVSYEQYF
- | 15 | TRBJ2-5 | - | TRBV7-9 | TGTGCCAGCAGCTTAGACGGGGGCCCCCAAGAGACCCAGTACTTC | CASSLDGGPQETQYF
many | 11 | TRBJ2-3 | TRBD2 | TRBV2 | TGTGCCAGCAGTGGGACTAGCAACAAGTATTTT | CASSGTSNKYF
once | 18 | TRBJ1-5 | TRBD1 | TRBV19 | TGTGCCAGTACCTTCCCGGGACAGGCTATAAGTAGCAATCAGCCCCAGCATTTT | CASTFPGQAISSNQPQHF
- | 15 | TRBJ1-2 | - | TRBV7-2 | TGTGCCAGCAGCAGCGGTATCAGGATGGATGCAGGCTACACCTTC | CASSSGIRMDAGYTF
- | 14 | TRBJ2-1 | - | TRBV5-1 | TGCGCCAGCAGCTTGGTGGGCGCAGCCAATGAGCAGTTCTTC | CASSLVGAANEQFF
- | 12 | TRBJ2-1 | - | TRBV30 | TGTGCCTGGAGTGTACTAGTCTCCGAGCAGTTCTTC | CAWSVLVSEQFF
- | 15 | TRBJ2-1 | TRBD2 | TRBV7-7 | TGTGCTAGCAGCCTAGGGACTAGCGGAGGGAATGAGCAGTTCTTC | CASSLGTSGGNEQFF
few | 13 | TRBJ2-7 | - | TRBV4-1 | TGCGCCAGCAGCCAAGTTTGGGGGCACGAGCAGTACTTC | CASSQVWGHEQYF
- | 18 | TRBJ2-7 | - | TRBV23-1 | TGCGCCAGCAGTCAATCGGTTTTCGGGGCAGGGATACCCTACGAGCAGTACTTC | CASSQSVFGAGIPYEQYF
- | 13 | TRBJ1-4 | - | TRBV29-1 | TGCAGCGTCGCATATGACAGGAATGAAAAACTGTTTTTT | CSVAYDRNEKLFF
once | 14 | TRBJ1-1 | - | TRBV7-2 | TGTGCCAGCAGCTTAGTACTGAGGCTCACTGAAGCTTTCTTT | CASSLVLRLTEAFF
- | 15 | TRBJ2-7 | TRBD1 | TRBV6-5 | TGTGCCAGCAGCGGACAGGGGGTCCTCTCCTACGAGCAGTACTTC | CASSGQGVLSYEQYF
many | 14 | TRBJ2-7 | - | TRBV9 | TGTGCCAGCAGCCCCCCGGAGGGATCCTACGAGCAGTACTTC | CASSPPEGSYEQYF
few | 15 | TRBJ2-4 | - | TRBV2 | TGTGCCAGCAGTTCACAGGGATTGGGCAAAAACATTCAGTACTTC | CASSSQGLGKNIQYF
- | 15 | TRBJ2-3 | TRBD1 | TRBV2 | TGTGCCAGCAGAGCCGGGACAGGCAACGCAGATACGCAGTATTTT | CASRAGTGNADTQYF
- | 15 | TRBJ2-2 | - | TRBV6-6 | TGTGCCAGCAGTCCGGGACTGGCTAACACCGGGGAGCTGTTTTTT | CASSPGLANTGELFF
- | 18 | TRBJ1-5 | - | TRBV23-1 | TGCGCCAGCAGTCAATCCCCCGAGACTGCCTCGTCGAATCAGCCCCAGCATTTT | CASSQSPETASSNQPQHF
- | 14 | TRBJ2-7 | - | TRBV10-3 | TGTGCCATCTCGCCGGGCAGAGACGCCTACGAGCAGTACTTC | CAISPGRDAYEQYF
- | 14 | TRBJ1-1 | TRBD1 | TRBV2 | TGTGCCAGCAGGGATCAGGGGGTGAACACTGAAGCTTTCTTT | CASRDQGVNTEAFF
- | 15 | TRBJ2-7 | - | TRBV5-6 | TGTGCCAGCAGCTTATTTACGGGGCCCAACTACGAGCAGTACTTC | CASSLFTGPNYEQYF
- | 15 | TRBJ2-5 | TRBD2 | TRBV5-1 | TGCGCCAGCACCCTGGTCCCAGCCGGGGGGGAGACCCAGTACTTC | CASTLVPAGGETQYF